A single sample gave rise to the 5 T cell receptor beta chains below, sequenced in a study of blood T cell repertoires in COVID-19. TCRdb keeps only in-frame clones here, not all; method: immunoSEQ multiplex PCR. The profile shows around 87,000 clones, under 90% of them singletons. Material for sequencing was peripheral blood. The source is a human donor with active COVID-19. The donor label of this sample is uncertain.

The chain carries TRBV9 and TRBJ1-3, with TRBD1 matching over 8 bases. Trimming removed 4 bases from V and 2 bases from J; junction bases left unmatched: 5. This CDR3 has 15 residues. Germline CDR1 SGDLS, CDR2 YYNGEE. The DNA for the CDR3 is TGTGCCAGCAGCCCGACAGGGGTCCCTGGAAACACCATATATTTT. Residues: CASSPTGVPGNTIYF. The full variable domain, in which reference TRBV9 and TRBJ1-3 provide the parts outside the CDR3, is DSGVTQTPKHLITATGQRVTLRCSPRSGDLSVYWYQQSLDQGLQFLIQYYNGEERAKGNILERFSAQQFPDLHSELNLSSLELGDSALYFCASSPTGVPGNTIYFGEGSWLTVV.

V usage is TRBV2 and J usage is TRBJ1-5; 7 bases align to TRBD1. Germline CDR1 reads SNHLY; CDR2 reads FYNNEI. J gave up 6 bases and V 5 bases, and 4 bases lay outside the gene matches. The CDR3 runs to 13 residues. CDR3 in amino acids: CASSHRGSQPQHF. DNA of the CDR3: TGTGCCAGCAGTCACAGGGGTTCTCAGCCCCAGCATTTT.

The gene calls are TRBV7-2 and TRBJ2-1; D is perhaps TRBD2 (6 bases). Trimming removed 5 bases at V and 9 bases at J, with 20 bases between. This CDR3 contains 15 residues. In germline, CDR1 is SGHTA, CDR2 FQGNSA. CDR3 sequence: CASSLNPLASGEQFF. The CDR3 DNA follows: TGTGCCAGCAGCCTTAACCCTCTAGCGTCTGGTGAGCAGTTCTTC.

In nucleotides, the CDR3 is TGTGCCAGCAGACCTCAGGCTCTGAACACTGAAGCTTTCTTT. Protein product: CASRPQALNTEAFF. V and J are TRBV6-5 and TRBJ1-1, with D unresolved. The CDR3 extends over 14 amino acids. Germline-derived CDR1 and CDR2 are MNHEY and SVGAGI. V lost 6 bases, J lost 0 bases, and 11 bases lay in between.

This chain links TRBV5-4 with TRBJ2-1, with a tentative D call TRBD2 (5 bases). V gave up 2 bases and J gave up 6 bases, with 12 bases separating them. The CDR3 covers 14 residues. Germline assignment: CDR1 SGHNT and CDR2 YYREEE (reference sequence). In DNA form, the CDR3 reads TGTGCCAGCAGCTTTGTACTAGGTGGCAATGAGCAGTTCTTC. Encoded protein: CASSFVLGGNEQFF. Based on the CDR3 plus reference TRBV5-4 and TRBJ2-1, the full variable domain is ETGVTQSPTHLIKTRGQQVTLRCSSQSGHNTVSWYQQALGQGPQFIFQYYREEENGRGNFPPRFSGLQFPNYSSELNVNALELDDSALYLCASSFVLGGNEQFFGPGTRLTVL.